The clone carrying this T cell receptor beta chain showed up just a few times. Its antigen is not identified. Mismatch with germline at one junction end may stem from a read error. Per germline, CDR1 DFQATT and CDR2 SNEGSKA (reference sequence). There are 16 residues in the CDR3. TCRdb ran MiXCR on the 5' RACE reads and lists one entry per CDR3 protein. Of about 330,000 distinct CDR3 sequences in the sample, around 6.8% are singletons; the top ten hold 15% to 20%. The data stem from a study of T cells after yellow fever vaccination. Findings and limits, study-wide: A limited proportion of clonotypes was detected within both the CD4 and CD8 compartments.

The V and J genes are TRBV20-1 and TRBJ2-1, with 9 nucleotides matching TRBD1. The sequencing used PBMCs, collected about 41 days after the first yellow fever vaccination. The TCR was taken from a man between 18 and 35 years old who received the YFV17D yellow fever vaccine. Here the CDR3 reads CCALDRGLSSYNEQFF. In DNA form, the CDR3 reads TGCTGTGCGTTGGACAGGGGTCTTAGCTCCTACAATGAGCAGTTCTTC.